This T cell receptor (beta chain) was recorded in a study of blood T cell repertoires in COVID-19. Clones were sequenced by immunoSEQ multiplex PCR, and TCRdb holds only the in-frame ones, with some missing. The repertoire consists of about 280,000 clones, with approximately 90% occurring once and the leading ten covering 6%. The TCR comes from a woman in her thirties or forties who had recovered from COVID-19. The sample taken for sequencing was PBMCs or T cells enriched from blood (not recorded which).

The DNA for the CDR3 is TGTGCCAGCAGCCAAAACACCAATCAGCCCCAGCATTTT. It specifies CASSQNTNQPQHF. The gene calls are TRBV3-1 (or the pseudogene TRBV3-2) and TRBJ1-5; the D is unclear. The CDR3 runs to 13 residues. Germline assignment: CDR1 LGHDT and CDR2 YNNKEL (reference sequence). V dropped 2 bases and J dropped 3 bases, with 5 bases sitting between them.